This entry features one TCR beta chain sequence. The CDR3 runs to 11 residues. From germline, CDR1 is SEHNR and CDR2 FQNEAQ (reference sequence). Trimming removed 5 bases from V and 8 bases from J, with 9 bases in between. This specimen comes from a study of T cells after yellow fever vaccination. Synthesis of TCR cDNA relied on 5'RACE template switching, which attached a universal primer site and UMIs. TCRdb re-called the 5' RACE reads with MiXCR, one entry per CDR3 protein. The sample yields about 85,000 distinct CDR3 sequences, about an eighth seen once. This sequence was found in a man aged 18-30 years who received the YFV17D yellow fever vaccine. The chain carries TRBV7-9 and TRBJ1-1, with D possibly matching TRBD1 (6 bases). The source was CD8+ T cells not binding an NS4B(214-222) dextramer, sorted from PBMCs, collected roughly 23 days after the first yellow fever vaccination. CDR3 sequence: CASSTGTEAFF. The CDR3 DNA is TGTGCCAGCAGCACTGGGACAGAAGCTTTCTTT.